Below are 28 T cell receptor beta chains sequenced from a single sample in a study of blood T cell repertoires in COVID-19. The repertoire was sequenced with immunoSEQ multiplex PCR; TCRdb's copy has only in-frame clones and lacks some. Among fewer than 150,000 clones, 75% to 90% were seen once, and the ten largest hold 9.5% to 11%. Sequenced: peripheral blood. All receptors derive from a woman older than 75 with acute or convalescent COVID-19.

The chain combines TRBV6-6 with TRBJ2-2; a possible D gene is TRBD1 (6 bases). The V end was cut by 2 bases, the J end by 13 bases, with 17 bases between. CDR1 is MNHNY, CDR2 SVGAGI, per germline (reference sequence). The CDR3 runs 14 residues. The CDR3 DNA sequence: TGTGCCAGCAGTTACGGGCCGACCCAGGGGCGGCTGTTTTTT. Its protein is CASSYGPTQGRLFF.

J is TRBJ1-2 and V is TRBV9; 7 nucleotides line up with TRBD1. The V and J ends lost 0 bases and 4 bases, in that order; junction bases with no gene match: 9. The length of the CDR3 is 16 residues. Germline V lookup: CDR1 SGDLS, CDR2 YYNGEE. The CDR3 loop reads CASSVEAGRGSYGYTF. As DNA, the CDR3 is TGTGCCAGCAGCGTAGAAGCGGGCAGGGGGTCCTATGGCTACACCTTC.

CDR3 loop: CASSEARSGYTF. CDR3 coding DNA: TGTGCCAGCAGTGAAGCGCGTTCTGGCTACACCTTC. This rearrangement joins TRBV2 to TRBJ1-2; D ambiguous. CDR1 and CDR2 (germline): SNHLY, FYNNEI. The CDR3 consists of 12 residues. Trimming shortened V by 0 bases and J by 7 bases, and 6 bases separated the two germline ends.

The rearrangement joins TRBV12-3 or TRBV12-4 to TRBJ2-2, with unresolved D. V lost 5 bases to trimming and J lost 7 bases, with 11 bases between them. The CDR3 sequence is 13 residues long. CDR3: CASSTWRSGELFF. The CDR3 DNA follows: TGTGCCAGCAGTACATGGCGGAGCGGGGAGCTGTTTTTT.

This chain connects TRBV3-1 (or the pseudogene TRBV3-2) to TRBJ1-2, with TRBD1 as a possible D gene (6 bases). The CDR3 has 13 residues. Germline CDR1 is LGHDT and CDR2 is YNNKEL (reference sequence). The V gene lost 5 bases and the J gene lost 6 bases, with 13 bases spanning the gap. CDR3 DNA: TGTGCCAGCAGCGAAAGGGCAGGGGATGGCTACACCTTC. This sequence encodes CASSERAGDGYTF.

The rearrangement uses TRBV15 and TRBJ1-6, with 7 bases fitting TRBD1. Germline V CDR1 and CDR2: LNHNV, YYDKDF (reference sequence). V dropped 0 bases and J dropped 6; count of bases not matched to a gene: 5. The CDR3 loop spans 16 amino acids. The CDR3 region has the DNA TGTGCCACCAGCAGAGATATAGGGACAGCTAATTCACCCCTCCACTTT. Amino acid sequence: CATSRDIGTANSPLHF.

The gene calls are TRBV29-1 and TRBJ2-1, with a possible D match to TRBD1 (6 bases). The germline V and J ends were trimmed by 6 bases and 0 bases, with 9 bases remaining between them. The CDR3 spans 13 residues. Germline-derived CDR1 and CDR2 are SQVTM and ANQGSEA. For the CDR3, the DNA is TGCAGCGTGATACAGGGCTCCTACAATGAGCAGTTCTTC. This translates into CSVIQGSYNEQFF.

This sequence joins TRBV6-2 or TRBV6-3 and TRBJ2-7, with 9 bases fitting TRBD2. V dropped 4 bases and J dropped 1; count of bases not matched to a gene: 8. This CDR3 region has 16 residues. The germline V gene encodes CDR1 MNHEY and CDR2 SVGEGT. The CDR3 sequence: CASSSHGGGVSYEQYF. As DNA, the CDR3 is TGTGCCAGCAGTTCCCACGGCGGGGGGGTATCCTACGAGCAGTACTTC.

The rearrangement joins TRBV4-3 to TRBJ2-3, with D possibly matching TRBD2 (5 bases). The germline CDR1 and CDR2 sequences are LGHNA and YSLEER. Trimming cost V 2 bases and J 5 bases, with 8 bases left between them. The CDR3 totals 13 residues. The CDR3 protein is CASSQLGRDTQYF. CDR3 coding DNA: TGCGCCAGCAGCCAACTAGGGAGAGATACGCAGTATTTT.

The chain joins TRBV21-1 to TRBJ2-1; the DNA was not compared with TRBD1, the D call given in the table. TRBV21-1 is a pseudogene. The CDR3 is 16 residues long. The CDR3 sequence is CASSTRRDRSYNEQFF. The CDR3 DNA follows: TGTGCCAGCAGCACCAGGCGGGACAGGTCCTACAATGAGCAGTTCTTC.

The chain carries TRBV5-3 and TRBJ2-4; tentatively, D is TRBD2 (5 bases). TRBV5-3 is labeled an ORF, and its function is uncertain. CDR3 size: 17 residues. V was trimmed by 5 bases and J by 1 base, leaving 19 bases between them. Here the CDR3 reads CARSSGELVGAKNIQYF. For the CDR3, the DNA is TGTGCCAGAAGTTCCGGGGAACTCGTGGGTGCCAAAAACATTCAGTACTTC.

The chain carries TRBV20-1 and TRBJ2-1; 7 bases align to TRBD2. The V segment lost 4 bases and the J segment 2 bases; nucleotides outside the gene matches: 11. From germline, CDR1 is DFQATT and CDR2 SNEGSKA (reference sequence). The CDR3 totals 16 residues. The CDR3 here is CSATDLRGNTYNEQFF. CDR3 bases: TGCAGTGCTACTGATTTGCGGGGGAACACCTACAATGAGCAGTTCTTC.

This clone was seen once. The junction differs from germline at one of its ends, possibly a read error. Here the CDR3 reads CSVEKGPGGYVYTF. The CDR3 region has the DNA TGCAGCGTTGAAAAGGGGCCAGGGGGTTATGTCTACACCTTC. The chain links TRBV29-1 to TRBJ1-2, with TRBD1 matching over 7 bases. This CDR3 comprises 14 residues. Germline V lookup: CDR1 SQVTM, CDR2 ANQGSEA.

This chain joins TRBV5-3 and TRBJ1-2; D remains ambiguous. TRBV5-3 is placed among ORFs of uncertain function. The CDR3 has 13 amino acids. V was cut by 0 bases and J by 4 bases, with 7 bases left in between. The CDR3, as DNA: TGTGCCAGAAGCTTGGCCCGAGTCTATGGCTACACCTTC. Amino acid sequence: CARSLARVYGYTF.

V and J are TRBV29-1 and TRBJ2-1; TRBD1 aligns across 12 bases. Germline CDR1 is SQVTM and CDR2 is ANQGSEA. This CDR3 has 13 amino acids. The junction had 5 bases not matched to a gene; V was cut back by 8 bases and J by 6 bases. For the CDR3, the DNA is TGCAGCACCTGGGACAGGGGGCCCAATGAGCAGTTCTTC. Translation gives CSTWDRGPNEQFF.

The chain uses TRBV12-3 or TRBV12-4 and TRBJ2-3; no clear D. The CDR3 covers 13 residues. Trimming cost V 7 bases and J 4 bases, with 12 bases left between them. The CDR3 sequence is CASTSRSPDTQYF. The CDR3 DNA reads TGTGCCAGCACTTCGAGGTCCCCAGATACGCAGTATTTT.

The chain employs TRBV21-1 and TRBJ1-2; TRBD1, the table's D call, lacks a check against the DNA. TRBV21-1 is an annotated pseudogene. The CDR3 covers 13 residues. DNA of the CDR3: TGTGCCAGCAGCCGCCGATACAGGGACGGCTACACCTTC. Translating gives CASSRRYRDGYTF.

The chain is built from TRBV12-3 or TRBV12-4 and TRBJ1-3; no clear D. Trimming removed 11 bases from V and 0 bases from J, with 11 bases in between. This CDR3 has 13 amino acids. The CDR3 loop is CAGRLSSGNTIYF. CDR3 in DNA: TGTGCCGGGAGACTGAGCTCTGGAAACACCATATATTTT.

Only a few counts were recorded for this clone. The chain is built from TRBV19 and TRBJ1-1; 8 bases are shared with TRBD1. The CDR3 runs to 14 residues. The V segment lost 9 bases and the J segment 1 base; nucleotides outside the gene matches: 7. CDR1 and CDR2 from the germline V gene are LNHDA and SQIVND (reference sequence). CDR3 DNA sequence: TGTGCCAGCCTCAAAGGGACAGGGAACACTGAAGCTTTCTTT. It codes for CASLKGTGNTEAFF.

The CDR3 DNA reads as TGTGCCAGCTCACTGGGGCATGGGGAGACCCAGTACTTC. This sequence encodes CASSLGHGETQYF. The chain has TRBV18 and TRBJ2-5; tentatively, D is TRBD1 (5 bases). Trimming stripped 4 bases from V and 5 bases from J, with 11 bases between. The CDR3 loop spans 13 amino acids. From germline, CDR1 is KGHSH and CDR2 LQKENI.

The rearrangement uses TRBV5-1 and TRBJ2-1; 8 bases map to TRBD1. This CDR3 has 19 amino acids. J lost 0 bases, V lost 4 bases, and 15 bases had no gene match. Germline CDR1 SGHRS, CDR2 YFSETQ. The CDR3 bases are TGCGCCAGCAGCCCCGTAGGGACAGGCGGCTTCAGCTCCTACAATGAGCAGTTCTTC. It encodes CASSPVGTGGFSSYNEQFF.

The V call is TRBV3-1 (or the pseudogene TRBV3-2), the J call TRBJ2-5, with 10 bases identical to TRBD2. This CDR3 is built from 16 residues. The germline gives CDR1 LGHDT, CDR2 YNNKEL (reference sequence). V lost 4 bases to trimming and J lost 2 bases; unmatched junction nucleotides: 7. The CDR3 spells CASSPWGSGGQETQYF. CDR3 DNA: TGTGCCAGCAGCCCTTGGGGTAGCGGGGGGCAAGAGACCCAGTACTTC.

The genes are TRBV2 and TRBJ1-5; D is possibly TRBD1 (6 bases). Trimming took off 4 bases at V and 4 bases at J, with 11 bases between the two ends. This CDR3 comprises 14 residues. Germline assignment: CDR1 SNHLY and CDR2 FYNNEI. The CDR3 DNA follows: TGTGCCAGCAGTGGTACAGGGAGTAATCAGCCCCAGCATTTT. Translated: CASSGTGSNQPQHF.

This chain uses TRBV5-1 with TRBJ1-2; unclear D gene. V lost 4 bases to trimming and J lost 1 base, with 8 bases between them. The length of the CDR3 is 13 residues. CDR1 is SGHRS and CDR2 is YFSETQ in the germline V gene. CDR3 in DNA: TGCGCCAGCAGCCGAGAGGGTAACTATGGCTACACCTTC. Translating gives CASSREGNYGYTF.

The V call is TRBV18, the J call TRBJ1-1; no firm D call. The germline gives CDR1 KGHSH, CDR2 LQKENI. V lost 3 bases to trimming and J lost 5 bases, with 7 bases between them. The CDR3 sequence is 12 residues long. CDR3 bases: TGTGCCAGCTCACCGGCGGGAACTGAAGCTTTCTTT. This sequence encodes CASSPAGTEAFF.

The DNA for the CDR3 is TGTGCCAGCAACAGGGGACAGGCCTACGAGCAGTACTTC. As protein: CASNRGQAYEQYF. The chain uses TRBV6-5 and TRBJ2-7; 8 nucleotides align to TRBD1. V lost 7 bases to trimming and J lost 2 bases; unmatched junction nucleotides: 4. In germline, CDR1 is MNHEY, CDR2 SVGAGI. This CDR3 is 13 amino acids long.

This chain connects TRBV2 to TRBJ2-4; the D is unclear. The V end was cut by 4 bases, the J end by 6 bases, with 10 bases between. Germline assignment: CDR1 SNHLY and CDR2 FYNNEI. The CDR3 contains 13 residues. The CDR3 bases are TGTGCCAGCAGTGCGGCAGGCACAAACATTCAGTACTTC. Its protein product is CASSAAGTNIQYF.

The rearrangement links TRBV7-8 to TRBJ1-3; 11 nucleotides agree with TRBD1. Germline lookup yields CDR1 SGHVS and CDR2 FQNEAQ. This CDR3 contains 15 residues. With V trimmed by 5 bases and J by 3 bases, 3 bases remained unmatched. The CDR3 region is CASSPGTGGGNTIYF. As DNA, the CDR3 is TGTGCCAGCAGCCCTGGGACAGGGGGTGGAAACACCATATATTTT.